The 21 T cell receptor beta chains reported below all come from one sample, sequenced in a study of HIV-infected patients and healthy controls. TCRdb recomputed calls from the 5' RACE reads with MiXCR, one row per CDR3 protein. The table shows under 70,000 distinct CDR3 sequences, with 15% to 20% occurring only once. Sequenced: CD4+ T cells from blood. These receptors were obtained from a human donor in good health.

This clonotype was seen ten or more times. The chain joins TRBV29-1 to TRBJ1-2; a weak D match, TRBD1 (5 bases). This CDR3 has 14 amino acids. Germline V CDR1 and CDR2: SQVTM, ANQGSEA. Trimming left V 5 bases short and J 0 bases short, with 13 bases between. Written as DNA, the CDR3 is TGCAGCGTTTTTGGGGACCGTGCTAACTATGGCTACACCTTC. Protein: CSVFGDRANYGYTF.

This clonotype has ten or more counts. The chain couples TRBV12-3 or TRBV12-4 to TRBJ1-2, with D unresolved. The CDR3 consists of 13 residues. Trimming removed 8 bases at V and 0 bases at J, with 10 bases between. The DNA for the CDR3 is TGTGCCAGCCACCTTACAGCTAACTATGGCTACACCTTC. This sequence encodes CASHLTANYGYTF.

In its sample, this clonotype was seen a few times. This chain links TRBV6-2 or TRBV6-3 with TRBJ2-1; 8 bases are a match to TRBD2. Germline lookup yields CDR1 MNHEY and CDR2 SVGEGT. The CDR3 contains 15 residues. V shed 4 bases and J 4 bases; nucleotides not matched to a gene: 6. The CDR3 nucleotides are TGTGCCAGCAGTTCCGGGACTAGTACTTACAATGAGCAGTTCTTC. Protein sequence: CASSSGTSTYNEQFF.

The chain combines TRBV20-1 with TRBJ2-4; the D is unclear. V was shortened by 6 bases and J by 0 bases, with 15 bases between the two germline ends. This CDR3 has 15 amino acids. CDR1 and CDR2 from the germline V gene are DFQATT and SNEGSKA (reference sequence). For the CDR3, the DNA is TGCAGTGCCGCTCAAACCCCTCTAGCCAAAAACATTCAGTACTTC. It encodes CSAAQTPLAKNIQYF.

This clonotype was recorded at least ten times. V usage is TRBV27 and J usage is TRBJ2-1, with a possible D match to TRBD1 (6 bases). The CDR3 is 15 amino acids. With 0 bases removed from V and 4 bases from J, the gap between germline ends came to 10 bases. Looked up from germline, CDR1 is MNHEY and CDR2 is SMNVEV (reference sequence). CDR3 DNA sequence: TGTGCCAGCAGTTTATCGAGTCAGGGGTACAATGAGCAGTTCTTC. This encodes CASSLSSQGYNEQFF.

V gene TRBV10-3 combines with J gene TRBJ1-5, with unresolved D. The germline V and J ends were trimmed by 5 bases and 7 bases, with 12 bases remaining between them. CDR1 is ENHRY and CDR2 is SYGVKD in the germline V gene. The CDR3 spans 13 residues. The CDR3 is CAISNTPEQPQHF. The CDR3 coding sequence is TGTGCCATCAGTAACACACCCGAACAGCCCCAGCATTTT.

This clonotype was recorded a few times. The chain combines TRBV10-3 with TRBJ2-7, with TRBD1 matching over 12 bases. The CDR3 contains 13 residues. The junction had 4 bases not matched to a gene; V was cut back by 6 bases and J by 7 bases. Looked up from germline, CDR1 is ENHRY and CDR2 is SYGVKD. The CDR3 coding sequence is TGTGCCATCAGGGGACAGGGGGCGGAGGAGCAGTACTTC. It specifies CAIRGQGAEEQYF.

This clonotype occurred a few times. The gene calls are TRBV20-1 and TRBJ2-7, with 7 positions matching TRBD1. This CDR3 is built from 13 residues. V trimming: 2 bases; J trimming: 7 bases; junction bases outside the gene matches: 8. Per the germline V gene, CDR1 is DFQATT and CDR2 is SNEGSKA (reference sequence). CDR3 region: CSARRRGLGEQYF. The CDR3 DNA reads TGCAGTGCTAGACGAAGGGGGCTGGGGGAGCAGTACTTC.

This clonotype showed up many times. This chain uses TRBV7-3 with TRBJ2-3, with D possibly TRBD2 on 7 matching bases. Germline V gene sequence: CDR1 SGHTA, CDR2 FQGTGA. V was clipped by 1 base and J by 2 bases, with 22 bases between them. CDR3 length: 19 residues. CDR3 coding DNA: TGTGCCAGCAGCTTAAGGGGGCTCGCTAGCGGAATGAACACAGATACGCAGTATTTT. Amino acid sequence: CASSLRGLASGMNTDTQYF. Together with reference TRBV7-3 and TRBJ2-3, the CDR3 gives the full variable domain: GAGVSQTPSNKVTEKGKYVELRCDPISGHTALYWYRQSLGQGPEFLIYFQGTGAADDSGLPNDRFFAVRPEGSVSTLKIQRTERGDSAVYLCASSLRGLASGMNTDTQYFGPGTRLTVL.

In its sample, this clonotype was seen a few times. CDR3 sequence reads: CSVVGDLVNTEAFF. The CDR3 DNA reads TGCAGCGTTGTAGGGGATCTGGTGAACACTGAAGCTTTCTTT. The chain is built from TRBV29-1 and TRBJ1-1, with D possibly TRBD1 on 5 matching bases. V lost 4 bases, J lost 0 bases, and 12 bases lay in between. Germline loops: CDR1 SQVTM, CDR2 ANQGSEA. This CDR3 region has 14 residues.

This clonotype was detected ten times or more. The genes are TRBV29-1 and TRBJ2-7, with a possible D match to TRBD2 (6 bases). Germline V CDR1 and CDR2: SQVTM, ANQGSEA. Trimming stripped 4 bases from V and 5 bases from J, with 15 bases between. This CDR3 is 13 amino acids long. The CDR3 region has the DNA TGCAGCGTTGGGCCGGGACTGGGTCACGAGCAGTACTTC. It encodes CSVGPGLGHEQYF.

The rearrangement uses TRBV7-2 and TRBJ2-3, with D unresolved. There are 16 residues in the CDR3. Germline V gives CDR1 SGHTA, CDR2 FQGNSA. Trimming removed 2 bases at V and 2 bases at J, with 14 bases between. Here the CDR3 DNA reads TGTGCCAGCAGCTTATTGTCGAAACGGCACACAGATACGCAGTATTTT. Amino acid sequence: CASSLLSKRHTDTQYF.

The V gene is TRBV6-1, the J gene TRBJ1-3, with D tentatively TRBD1 (5 bases). The V and J ends lost 6 bases and 0 bases respectively, with 24 bases between them. Per germline, CDR1 MNHNS and CDR2 SASEGT. This CDR3 contains 19 residues. CDR3 sequence reads: CASSIILQEAKSSGNTIYF. The CDR3, as DNA: TGTGCCAGCAGCATCATATTACAGGAAGCCAAGAGCTCTGGAAACACCATATATTTT.

This clonotype was found many times. The V gene is TRBV4-1, the J gene TRBJ1-1, with D unresolved. Looked up from germline, CDR1 is MGHRA and CDR2 is YSYEKL. Trimming removed 0 bases from V and 0 bases from J, with 11 bases in between. The CDR3 is 16 amino acids. CDR3 sequence (DNA): TGCGCCAGCAGCCAAGATACCGACGGCCTGAACACTGAAGCTTTCTTT. As protein: CASSQDTDGLNTEAFF.

In this sample, this clonotype turned up many times. The gene calls are TRBV12-3 or TRBV12-4 and TRBJ2-3; 9 nucleotides line up with TRBD1. CDR3 length equals 14 residues. Losses at the gene ends were 3 bases for V and 6 bases for J; bases not matched to a gene: 4. The DNA for the CDR3 is TGTGCCAGCAGTTTTTACAGGGGGCGGGATACGCAGTATTTT. Translation: CASSFYRGRDTQYF.

Ten or more counts support this clonotype. The V gene is TRBV6-6, the J gene TRBJ1-1; 7 bases align to TRBD1. The V and J ends lost 6 bases and 5 bases, in that order; junction bases with no gene match: 3. The CDR3 has 12 residues. Germline CDR1 reads MNHNY; CDR2 reads SVGAGI (reference sequence). This CDR3 is CASRKQGTEAFF. In DNA form, the CDR3 reads TGTGCCAGCAGGAAACAGGGGACTGAAGCTTTCTTT.

A few counts support this clonotype. The chain couples TRBV10-3 to TRBJ2-1; 12 bases align to TRBD2. The CDR3 is 16 residues long. J lost 7 bases, V lost 0 bases, and 4 bases had no gene match. Germline CDR1 ENHRY, CDR2 SYGVKD. In DNA, the CDR3 is TGTGCCATCAGTGAGTCCCCTAGCGGGGGGGCAAATGAGCAGTTCTTC. It specifies CAISESPSGGANEQFF.

This clonotype was seen a handful of times. CDR3 amino acids: CASSPNNQPQHF. In DNA, the CDR3 is TGTGCCAGTAGTCCTAACAATCAGCCCCAGCATTTT. V usage is TRBV19 and J usage is TRBJ1-5; D is unresolved. CDR1 and CDR2 from the germline V gene are LNHDA and SQIVND (reference sequence). V was clipped by 5 bases and J by 3 bases, with 5 bases between them. The length of the CDR3 is 12 residues. Drawing the rest from reference TRBV19 and TRBJ1-5, the complete variable domain is DGGITQSPKYLFRKEGQNVTLSCEQNLNHDAMYWYRQDPGQGLRLIYYSQIVNDFQKGDIAEGYSVSREKKESFPLTVTSAQKNPTAFYLCASSPNNQPQHFGDGTRLSIL.

The V and J genes are TRBV7-9 and TRBJ1-4; tentatively, D is TRBD1 (5 bases). Germline values: CDR1 SEHNR, CDR2 FQNEAQ (reference sequence). Trimming removed 6 bases from V and 7 bases from J, with 12 bases in between. The CDR3 runs to 13 residues. This CDR3 reads CASRAGTGEKLFF. CDR3 DNA: TGTGCCAGCAGGGCCGGGACTGGTGAAAAACTGTTTTTT.

The table lists this clonotype with many counts. The rearrangement joins TRBV29-1 to TRBJ2-3; D remains ambiguous. Per the germline V gene, CDR1 is SQVTM and CDR2 is ANQGSEA. Trimming took 4 bases from V and 3 from J, leaving 5 bases between them. The CDR3 contains 11 residues. The CDR3 nucleotides are TGCAGCGTTGGTGATACAGATACGCAGTATTTT. Encoded protein: CSVGDTDTQYF.

This clonotype has at least ten counts. V gene TRBV29-1 combines with J gene TRBJ2-3; 11 bases fit TRBD2. Unmatched junction bases numbered 8, after V lost 7 bases and J lost 2 bases. CDR1 and CDR2 from the germline V gene are SQVTM and ANQGSEA. The CDR3 has 15 residues. The CDR3: CSGTGTSGFTDTQYF. The CDR3 DNA is TGCAGCGGGACCGGGACTAGCGGCTTCACAGATACGCAGTATTTT.